This T cell receptor (beta chain) was profiled in a study of human T cells and chemical hapten exposure. The wider study: Patients were mainly female, each with alopecia areata, totalis or universalis.

The time point is: pre-sensitization, week 0. As to treatment: therapeutic diphenylcyclopropenone sensitization with weekly scalp DPC. The study extracted total RNA from unfractionated whole blood. TCRdb ran MiXCR on the RACE reads and lists one entry per CDR3 protein. The sample has about 380,000 distinct CDR3 sequences, about 5.1% seen once; the top ten hold just over 2.5%. The sample here was whole blood, taken in connection with sensitization to the hapten diphenylcyclopropenone (DPC). The sequence derives from a woman between 45 and 60 years old with alopecia areata. Some clones in this sample may be carry-over from other donors' samples.

The CDR3 region has the DNA TGCGCCAGCAGCCAAGCGGTAGTCGGGTACAATGAGCAGTTCTTC. This gives the protein CASSQAVVGYNEQFF. V gene TRBV4-3 combines with J gene TRBJ2-1; D unresolved. Germline V lookup: CDR1 LGHNA, CDR2 YSLEER. The CDR3 is 15 amino acids. The V and J ends lost 1 base and 4 bases respectively, with 11 bases between them.